The TCR beta chain under discussion was sequenced for a study of cytomegalovirus exposure and HLA in healthy donors. Findings and caveats of the study: Immune exposure was documented only through CMV serostatus.

As concerns this clone: Its antigen is undetermined.

Germline V gene sequence: CDR1 SEHNR, CDR2 FQNEAQ (reference sequence). The CDR3 spans 16 residues. Trimming removed 1 base at V and 0 bases at J, with 10 bases between. Vbeta (60) and Jbeta (13) primers were used in the PCR. Sequenced by immunoSEQ multiplex PCR; TCRdb stores in-frame clones only, minus some. This sample has under 85,000 clones, with roughly two thirds found just once. The sequence derives from a man in his forties in good health and CMV-seropositive. The sequenced sample consisted of PBMCs. The V call is TRBV7-9, the J call TRBJ2-1; no definite D call. CDR3 loop: CASSLVLSYSYNEQFF. CDR3 coding DNA: TGTGCCAGCAGCTTAGTACTTTCCTACTCCTACAATGAGCAGTTCTTC.